One and the same sample provided the 25 T cell receptor beta chains below, sequenced in a study of T cells in Graves' hyperthyroidism and ophthalmopathy. Amplified regions were TCR beta CDR3 sequences from RNA transcripts. HTBI primers were used for first-round RT-PCR of the TCR CDR3. TCRdb analysed the multiplex PCR reads with MiXCR anew, one entry per CDR3 protein. This table has approximately 600,000 distinct CDR3 sequences, less than 25% appearing once. Specimen: blood. The origin of the receptors is a man aged 25-45 years with Graves' ophthalmopathy.

This chain uses TRBV19 with TRBJ2-1; 9 bases are shared with TRBD1. This CDR3 is built from 15 residues. CDR1 and CDR2 from the germline V gene are LNHDA and SQIVND (reference sequence). V lost 7 bases and J lost 5; bases outside the gene matches: 9. In nucleotides, the CDR3 is TGTGCCAGTAACCACGGGACAGGGTCACACAATGAGCAGTTCTTC. Amino acid sequence: CASNHGTGSHNEQFF.

This clonotype occurred a few times. The chain has TRBV28 and TRBJ2-7; the D gene is possibly TRBD1 (5 bases). CDR3 length: 16 residues. The germline V and J ends were trimmed by 7 bases and 0 bases, with 19 bases remaining between them. Germline CDR1 and CDR2: MDHEN and SYDVKM. The CDR3 is CASTPSHQGSSYEQYF. CDR3 sequence (DNA): TGTGCCAGCACCCCATCCCACCAGGGATCCTCCTACGAGCAGTACTTC.

This clonotype was observed a handful of times. The chain couples TRBV29-1 to TRBJ2-2, with 9 bases that match TRBD1. The CDR3 consists of 14 residues. V lost 4 bases and J lost 5; bases outside the gene matches: 5. Germline lookup yields CDR1 SQVTM and CDR2 ANQGSEA. In DNA form, the CDR3 reads TGCAGCGTTGCCACAGGGGGCGGAACCGGGGAGCTGTTTTTT. It codes for CSVATGGGTGELFF.

The table lists this clonotype with a count of one. The V and J genes are TRBV3-1 and TRBJ1-6; TRBD1 might be the D (6 bases). Germline loops: CDR1 LGHDT, CDR2 YNNKEL (reference sequence). The CDR3 runs 14 residues. V was trimmed by 4 bases and J by 7 bases, leaving 11 bases between them. In DNA form, the CDR3 reads TGTGCCAGCAGCCTTACAGGGCCCAATTCACCCCTCCACTTT. Its translation: CASSLTGPNSPLHF.

There are many counts of this clonotype. The rearrangement uses TRBV13 and TRBJ2-1; TRBD2 aligns across 11 bases. The CDR3 is 16 residues long. Germline assignment: CDR1 PRHDT and CDR2 FYEKMQ (reference sequence). After removal of 4 bases from V and 6 bases from J, the junction contained 8 bases not matched to a gene. The CDR3 protein is CASSSTSGSSGNEQFF. CDR3 in DNA: TGTGCCAGCAGCTCTACTAGCGGGAGTTCAGGCAATGAGCAGTTCTTC. Together with reference TRBV13 and TRBJ2-1, the CDR3 gives the full variable domain: AAGVIQSPRHLIKEKRETATLKCYPIPRHDTVYWYQQGPGQDPQFLISFYEKMQSDKGSIPDRFSAQQFSDYHSELNMSSLELGDSALYFCASSSTSGSSGNEQFFGPGTRLTVL.

J is TRBJ2-3 and V is TRBV9; TRBD2 agrees at 8 bases. Germline values: CDR1 SGDLS, CDR2 YYNGEE. V was clipped by 0 bases and J by 6 bases; unmatched bases: 6. This CDR3 contains 15 residues. The CDR3 loop reads CASSVASRGGDTQYF. The CDR3 region has the DNA TGTGCCAGCAGCGTAGCGAGCCGGGGGGGTGATACGCAGTATTTT.

The chain joins TRBV27 to TRBJ1-6; possible D gene TRBD1, 5 bases. Trimming left V 5 bases short and J 6 bases short, with 17 bases between. Germline V gene data show CDR1 as MNHEY and CDR2 as SMNVEV (reference sequence). The CDR3 sequence is 16 residues long. In DNA form, the CDR3 reads TGTGCCAGCAGTGCCGTGGACACAGGAGGTAATTCACCCCTCCACTTT. Translation gives CASSAVDTGGNSPLHF.

This clonotype was seen only a few times. This rearrangement joins TRBV12-3 or TRBV12-4 to TRBJ2-2; 8 positions agree with TRBD2. Germline trimming cut 6 bases from V and 0 bases from J; bases unmatched to any gene: 9. The CDR3 is 17 residues long. The CDR3 spells CASRTDLAGTNTGELFF. The CDR3 nucleotides are TGTGCCAGCAGGACGGACTTAGCGGGAACGAACACCGGGGAGCTGTTTTTT.

This clonotype turned up a few times. V usage is TRBV6-1 and J usage is TRBJ2-3; D is perhaps TRBD2 (5 bases). V gave up 7 bases and J gave up 2 bases, with 16 bases separating them. CDR1 is MNHNS and CDR2 is SASEGT in the germline V gene. This CDR3 contains 15 residues. The CDR3 sequence is CASMRAAKPTDTQYF. CDR3 sequence (DNA): TGTGCCAGCATGAGGGCGGCCAAACCCACAGATACGCAGTATTTT.

This clonotype has just a few counts. The genes are TRBV28 and TRBJ1-5; no firm D call. CDR1 MDHEN and CDR2 SYDVKM come from the germline V gene. The CDR3 is 14 amino acids. V was trimmed by 1 base and J by 4 bases, leaving 8 bases between them. The CDR3 is CASSLYRRNQPQHF. CDR3 DNA sequence: TGTGCCAGCAGTTTATATCGACGGAATCAGCCCCAGCATTTT.

This clonotype has just a few counts. The V and J genes are TRBV6-2 or TRBV6-3 and TRBJ1-5; D not certain. The ends were cut back, 0 bases at V and 4 bases at J, with 10 bases in the middle. From germline, CDR1 is MNHEY and CDR2 SVGEGT. The CDR3 has 15 amino acids. For the CDR3, the DNA is TGTGCCAGCAGTTACTCGACACAGCTAAATCAGCCCCAGCATTTT. Protein product: CASSYSTQLNQPQHF.

Turning to this clonotype: The CDR3 does not close with the conserved phenylalanine or tryptophan, likely indicating a read error. The chain has TRBV2 and TRBJ2-3, with 10 bases fitting TRBD2. With V trimmed by 7 bases and J by 0 bases, 10 bases remained unmatched. The CDR3 totals 17 residues. Germline V gene lookup returns CDR1 SNHLY and CDR2 FYNNEI. As DNA, the CDR3 is TGTGCCAGCAATCCCCCTAGCGGGGGAGGCAGCACAGATACGCAGTATTCT. Amino acid sequence: CASNPPSGGGSTDTQYS.

This clonotype was recorded at least ten times. The V call is TRBV2, the J call TRBJ2-4, with 7 bases lining up with TRBD1. Trimming cost V 4 bases and J 0 bases; bases outside gene matches: 6. CDR1 SNHLY and CDR2 FYNNEI come from the germline V gene. This CDR3 comprises 16 residues. The CDR3 here is CASSVGTALAKNIQYF. The CDR3 coding sequence is TGTGCCAGCAGTGTAGGGACAGCCTTAGCCAAAAACATTCAGTACTTC.

This clonotype has more than one count but fewer than ten. V gene TRBV20-1 combines with J gene TRBJ1-5; the D gene is possibly TRBD1 (5 bases). Trimming stripped 6 bases from V and 3 bases from J, with 18 bases between. There are 15 residues in the CDR3. Germline V lookup: CDR1 DFQATT, CDR2 SNEGSKA (reference sequence). The CDR3 coding sequence is TGCAGTGCGATATCCCGGGGCAGACTCAATCAGCCCCAGCATTTT. This translates into CSAISRGRLNQPQHF.

This chain links TRBV11-2 with TRBJ2-7; 7 positions match TRBD2. V lost 3 bases, J lost 6 bases, and 11 bases stayed unmatched. Germline V CDR1 and CDR2: SGHAT, FQNNGV. This CDR3 region has 15 residues. The CDR3 loop is CASSFSGLEFGEQYF. CDR3 in DNA: TGTGCCAGCAGCTTTAGCGGGTTGGAGTTCGGCGAGCAGTACTTC.

Notes on this clonotype: Possible read error: a much larger clone is one base away. V is TRBV11-2 and J is TRBJ2-7; the D gene is possibly TRBD2 (6 bases). The CDR3 length is 14 residues. The germline CDR1 and CDR2 sequences are SGHAT and FQNNGV. This chain's CDR3 is CAGSLAVVAYEQYF. The CDR3 DNA reads TGTGCCGGCAGCTTAGCGGTGGTCGCCTACGAGCAGTACTTC.

V gene TRBV12-3 or TRBV12-4 combines with J gene TRBJ2-1, with D possibly being TRBD2 (6 bases). V lost 3 bases to trimming and J lost 7 bases, with 16 bases between them. The CDR3 has 15 residues. CDR3 loop: CASSFGSKRGNEQFF. Written as DNA, the CDR3 is TGTGCCAGCAGTTTCGGGTCCAAACGGGGGAATGAGCAGTTCTTC.

This clonotype appeared many times. The V call is TRBV28, the J call TRBJ1-6; 9 bases are a match to TRBD1. J gave up 10 bases and V 3 bases, and 7 bases lay outside the gene matches. Germline V gene sequence: CDR1 MDHEN, CDR2 SYDVKM. There are 15 residues in the CDR3. For the CDR3, the DNA is TGTGCCAGCAGTTTTCGCGACAGGGGGGGATCACCCCTCCACTTT. It is translated as CASSFRDRGGSPLHF. Full variable domain (missing parts from reference TRBV28 and TRBJ1-6): DVKVTQSSRYLVKRTGEKVFLECVQDMDHENMFWYRQDPGLGLRLIYFSYDVKMKEKGDIPEGYSVSREKKERFSLILESASTNQTSMYLCASSFRDRGGSPLHFGNGTRLTVT.

This clonotype came up a few times. The CDR3 coding sequence is TGCGCCAGCAGCTTGGCAGGGGGAAAAACTGAAGCTTTCTTT. It encodes CASSLAGGKTEAFF. The rearrangement links TRBV5-1 to TRBJ1-1; 7 bases are a match to TRBD1. The CDR3 has 14 residues. V was clipped by 0 bases and J by 5 bases; unmatched bases: 4. Germline V gives CDR1 SGHRS, CDR2 YFSETQ.

This clonotype was recorded many times. This sequence joins TRBV18 and TRBJ2-3; D not certain. Germline lookup yields CDR1 KGHSH and CDR2 LQKENI. The CDR3 is made up of 13 amino acids. The ends were cut back, 4 bases at V and 2 bases at J, with 7 bases in the middle. CDR3 loop: CASSLLNTDTQYF. In DNA, the CDR3 is TGTGCCAGCTCACTCCTGAACACAGATACGCAGTATTTT.

This clonotype turned up a few times. This chain links TRBV20-1 with TRBJ2-1; TRBD1 matches at 12 bases. This CDR3 has 19 residues. Trimming cost V 1 base and J 4 bases; bases outside gene matches: 14. Looked up from germline, CDR1 is DFQATT and CDR2 is SNEGSKA (reference sequence). CDR3 nucleotides: TGCAGTGCTAGAGGACCGGGACAGGGGGCGGGAGCTAAATACAATGAGCAGTTCTTC. Translation: CSARGPGQGAGAKYNEQFF.

This clonotype was counted a few times. The gene calls are TRBV12-3 or TRBV12-4 and TRBJ1-4; TRBD1 aligns across 9 bases. This CDR3 comprises 15 residues. Losses at the gene ends were 3 bases for V and 7 bases for J; bases not matched to a gene: 6. This CDR3 reads CASSFTGGGGEKLFF. CDR3 DNA sequence: TGTGCCAGCAGTTTTACAGGGGGCGGGGGTGAAAAACTGTTTTTT.

This chain joins TRBV11-2 and TRBJ2-6; a weak D match, TRBD1 (6 bases). Germline V lookup: CDR1 SGHAT, CDR2 FQNNGV. CDR3 length: 20 residues. Trimming took off 1 base at V and 0 bases at J, with 19 bases between the two ends. The CDR3 region has the DNA TGTGCCAGCAGCTTAGGGGGAACAGGGTGGTTTTTCTCTGGGGCCAACGTCCTGACTTTC. This codes for CASSLGGTGWFFSGANVLTF. Full variable domain (rest looked up from reference TRBV11-2 and TRBJ2-6): EAGVAQSPRYKIIEKRQSVAFWCNPISGHATLYWYQQILGQGPKLLIQFQNNGVVDDSQLPKDRFSAERLKGVDSTLKIQPAKLEDSAVYLCASSLGGTGWFFSGANVLTFGAGSRLTVL.

The chain uses TRBV2 and TRBJ2-1, with 9 bases matching TRBD2. Germline loops: CDR1 SNHLY, CDR2 FYNNEI. The CDR3 spans 15 residues. After removal of 6 bases from V and 6 bases from J, the junction contained 9 bases not matched to a gene. The DNA of the CDR3 is TGTGCCAGCAGAGTCGCGCTAGCGGGGCGCAATGAGCAGTTCTTC. Protein product: CASRVALAGRNEQFF.

The J gene is TRBJ1-1, the V gene TRBV5-1, with 8 bases aligning to TRBD1. The V gene end was trimmed by 1 base and the J gene end by 0 bases; junction bases not matched to a gene: 5. The CDR3 covers 16 residues. The germline CDR1 and CDR2 sequences are SGHRS and YFSETQ. Here the CDR3 DNA reads TGCGCCAGCAGCTTGACAGGGGGGATCATGAACACTGAAGCTTTCTTT. As protein: CASSLTGGIMNTEAFF.